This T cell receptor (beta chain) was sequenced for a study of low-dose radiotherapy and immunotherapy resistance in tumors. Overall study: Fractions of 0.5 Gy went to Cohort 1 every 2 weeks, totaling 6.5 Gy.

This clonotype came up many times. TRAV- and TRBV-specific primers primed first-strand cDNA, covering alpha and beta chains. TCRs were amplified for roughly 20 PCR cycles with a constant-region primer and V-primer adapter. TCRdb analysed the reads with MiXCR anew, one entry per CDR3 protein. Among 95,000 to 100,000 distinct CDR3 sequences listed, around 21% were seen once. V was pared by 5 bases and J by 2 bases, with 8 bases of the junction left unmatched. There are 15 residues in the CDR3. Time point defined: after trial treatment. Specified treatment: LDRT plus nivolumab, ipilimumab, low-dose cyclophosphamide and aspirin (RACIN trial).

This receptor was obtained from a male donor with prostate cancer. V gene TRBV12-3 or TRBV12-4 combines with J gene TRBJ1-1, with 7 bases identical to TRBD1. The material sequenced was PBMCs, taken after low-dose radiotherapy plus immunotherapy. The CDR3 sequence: CASSPNDRVNTEAFF. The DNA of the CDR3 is TGTGCCAGCAGTCCGAACGACAGGGTAAACACTGAAGCTTTCTTT.